Shown below are 24 T cell receptor beta chains from a single sample sequenced in a study of vaccination and CD4 T cells after COVID-19. Researchers used the Oncomine TCR Beta short-read assay to sequence DNA from cultured CD4+ T cells. TCRdb re-called the PCR reads with MiXCR, one entry per CDR3 protein. The sample comprises fewer than 15,000 distinct CDR3 sequences, 56% of which are singletons, and approximately 12% rests with the top ten. Treatment defined: roughly nine-day PBMC culture with coronavirus spike peptide pools or control peptides (ViraFEST assay). The antigens of these receptors remain unknown. The sequenced material came from CD4+ T cells from blood, cultured in vitro. The receptors shown here come from a human donor who had recovered from COVID-19.

A few counts support this clonotype. The V gene is TRBV15, the J gene TRBJ1-6; weak D call: TRBD1 (6 bases). V was pared by 0 bases and J by 10 bases, with 13 bases between. Germline CDR1 is LNHNV and CDR2 is YYDKDF (reference sequence). The CDR3 spans 15 residues. The CDR3 here is CATSRDPGGRSPLHF. The CDR3 region has the DNA TGTGCCACCAGCAGAGATCCTGGGGGCCGCTCACCCCTCCACTTT.

This sequence joins TRBV20-1 and TRBJ1-1; possibly TRBD1 for D (6 bases). Trimming took 1 base from V and 1 from J, leaving 13 bases between them. The CDR3 extends over 15 amino acids. CDR1 and CDR2 (germline): DFQATT, SNEGSKA (reference sequence). CDR3 DNA sequence: TGCAGTGCTAGAGCAACCGGGACACCGAACACTGAAGCTTTCTTT. It yields the protein CSARATGTPNTEAFF.

The chain recombines TRBV19 with TRBJ1-1; 11 bases are shared with TRBD1. Trimming at V came to 4 bases and at J to 6 bases, leaving 7 bases not matched to a gene. Germline V gene sequence: CDR1 LNHDA, CDR2 SQIVND (reference sequence). This CDR3 has 15 amino acids. CDR3 sequence (DNA): TGTGCCAGTAGTACGGACAGGGGGCGGCGGGCTGAAGCTTTCTTT. Encoded protein: CASSTDRGRRAEAFF.

By frequency in the sample, this clonotype is medium-sized. The chain recombines TRBV10-2 with TRBJ2-2; 7 nucleotides match TRBD1. V gave up 2 bases and J gave up 7 bases; unmatched junction bases: 7. Germline lookup yields CDR1 WSHSY and CDR2 SAAADI. The length of the CDR3 is 15 residues. The CDR3 loop is CASSEPDRQHGELFF. The CDR3, as DNA: TGCGCCAGCAGTGAGCCGGACAGGCAACACGGGGAGCTGTTTTTT.

The chain employs TRBV4-2 and TRBJ1-2; tentative D call: TRBD1 (5 bases). This CDR3 is 16 amino acids long. Germline lookup yields CDR1 LGHNA and CDR2 YNFKEQ. V was cut by 3 bases and J by 4 bases, with 18 bases left in between. The CDR3 DNA sequence: TGTGCCAGCAGCCAGGTAGATGGGGACCGGGGCTATGGCTACACCTTC. Translating gives CASSQVDGDRGYGYTF.

The V gene is TRBV24-1, the J gene TRBJ2-1; the D gene is possibly TRBD2 (5 bases). Germline V gives CDR1 KGHDR, CDR2 SFDVKD. This CDR3 has 14 residues. Deletions cut 5 bases from V and 1 base from J, with 8 bases between. The CDR3 sequence: CATSGGISYNEQFF. CDR3 nucleotide sequence: TGTGCCACCAGTGGAGGGATTTCCTACAATGAGCAGTTCTTC.

V and J are TRBV5-1 and TRBJ2-7; tentatively, D is TRBD1 or TRBD2 (5 bases each). V was clipped by 4 bases and J by 2 bases, with 19 bases between them. The CDR3 has 16 amino acids. CDR1 and CDR2 from the germline V gene are SGHRS and YFSETQ. CDR3 DNA: TGCGCCAGCAGCAGCTACCGGGACCGGTCCCCCTACGAGCAGTACTTC. Its translation is CASSSYRDRSPYEQYF. Full variable domain (rest looked up from reference TRBV5-1 and TRBJ2-7): KAGVTQTPRYLIKTRGQQVTLSCSPISGHRSVSWYQQTPGQGLQFLFEYFSETQRNKGNFPGRFSGRQFSNSRSEMNVSTLELGDSALYLCASSSYRDRSPYEQYFGPGTRLTVT.

V gene TRBV20-1 combines with J gene TRBJ2-3, with a tentative D call TRBD2 (6 bases). The CDR3 is 13 residues long. CDR1 is DFQATT and CDR2 is SNEGSKA in the germline V gene (reference sequence). V lost 2 bases, J lost 7 bases, and 13 bases lay in between. The CDR3 sequence is CSARIGDSYTQYF. DNA of the CDR3: TGCAGTGCTAGAATTGGGGACTCCTATACGCAGTATTTT.

This clonotype appeared a single time. This chain joins TRBV20-1 and TRBJ2-5, with D maybe TRBD1 (5 bases). Trimming took 5 bases from V and 5 from J, leaving 9 bases between them. Germline loops: CDR1 DFQATT, CDR2 SNEGSKA (reference sequence). This CDR3 comprises 11 residues. Written as DNA, the CDR3 is TGCAGTGCTTGGACACGGGAGACCCAGTACTTC. It is translated as CSAWTRETQYF.

This rearrangement joins TRBV5-1 to TRBJ2-7, with D uncertain. Trimming pared 0 bases from V and 5 bases from J, leaving 12 bases between. Per the germline V gene, CDR1 is SGHRS and CDR2 is YFSETQ. The CDR3 sequence is 14 residues long. CDR3 coding DNA: TGCGCCAGCAGCTTGGAAGGGATTGCCGACGAGCAGTACTTC. This translates into CASSLEGIADEQYF. The complete variable domain, with remaining parts taken from reference TRBV5-1 and TRBJ2-7, reads KAGVTQTPRYLIKTRGQQVTLSCSPISGHRSVSWYQQTPGQGLQFLFEYFSETQRNKGNFPGRFSGRQFSNSRSEMNVSTLELGDSALYLCASSLEGIADEQYFGPGTRLTVT.

The chain employs TRBV20-1 and TRBJ1-2; weak D call: TRBD1 (6 bases). Between the trimmed V and J ends, which lost 4 bases and 3 bases, there was a span of 42 bases. Germline CDR1 is DFQATT and CDR2 is SNEGSKA (reference sequence). CDR3 size: 23 residues. CDR3 sequence reads: CSAKPSGHLPPAARNYLYYGYTF. CDR3 nucleotide sequence: TGCAGTGCTAAGCCGTCGGGACACCTCCCTCCTGCTGCCCGGAACTACCTCTACTATGGCTACACCTTC.

A few counts support this clonotype. V is TRBV20-1 and J is TRBJ1-6; 9 positions agree with TRBD1. V shed 3 bases, J shed 6 bases, and the junction held 6 bases outside the gene matches. CDR1 is DFQATT, CDR2 SNEGSKA, per germline (reference sequence). There are 15 residues in the CDR3. In nucleotides, the CDR3 is TGCAGTGCTAGGGAACCGGGACAGGGTAATTCACCCCTCCACTTT. Protein: CSAREPGQGNSPLHF.

DNA for the CDR3: TGCGCCAGCTCACGGGGGCGTGGGGGCCTCGAGCAGTACTTC. This translates into CASSRGRGGLEQYF. This chain joins TRBV5-1 and TRBJ2-7; D could derive from TRBD1 or TRBD2 (6 bases each). The V and J ends lost 7 bases and 6 bases respectively, with 20 bases between them. From germline, CDR1 is SGHRS and CDR2 YFSETQ. The CDR3 totals 14 residues.

V and J are TRBV20-1 and TRBJ2-5; D uncertain. V was shortened by 5 bases and J by 5 bases, with 9 bases between the two germline ends. Germline CDR1 DFQATT, CDR2 SNEGSKA (reference sequence). The CDR3 contains 11 residues. The CDR3 region is CSAAHGETQYF. CDR3 sequence (DNA): TGCAGTGCTGCCCATGGGGAGACCCAGTACTTC.

This clonotype came up a few times. V and J are TRBV7-2 and TRBJ2-2; D remains unclear. V was pared by 3 bases and J by 5 bases, with 4 bases between. This CDR3 is built from 12 residues. Germline assignment: CDR1 SGHTA and CDR2 FQGNSA. CDR3 amino acids: CASSFQTGELFF. In nucleotides, the CDR3 is TGTGCCAGCAGCTTCCAAACCGGGGAGCTGTTTTTT. Using reference TRBV7-2 and TRBJ2-2 for the parts outside the CDR3, the full variable domain is GAGVSQSPSNKVTEKGKDVELRCDPISGHTALYWYRQSLGQGLEFLIYFQGNSAPDKSGLPSDRFSAERTGGSVSTLTIQRTQQEDSAVYLCASSFQTGELFFGEGSRLTVL.

The chain combines TRBV6-5 with TRBJ2-7; 16 bases match TRBD2. The ends lost 0 bases at V and 4 bases at J; junction bases unmatched: 6. The CDR3 sequence is 18 residues long. The germline gives CDR1 MNHEY, CDR2 SVGAGI. The chain's CDR3 is CASSYSPGLAGGGYEQYF. The DNA for the CDR3 is TGTGCCAGCAGTTACTCTCCGGGACTAGCGGGAGGGGGATACGAGCAGTACTTC.

The chain links TRBV20-1 to TRBJ2-5, with 13 bases fitting TRBD2. V shed 4 bases and J 0 bases; nucleotides not matched to a gene: 17. The CDR3 length is 20 residues. Germline assignment: CDR1 DFQATT and CDR2 SNEGSKA (reference sequence). CDR3 in amino acids: CSATPTSGRRGGDYQETQYF. The CDR3 nucleotides read TGCAGTGCTACGCCGACTAGCGGGAGGAGAGGGGGGGATTACCAAGAGACCCAGTACTTC.

This clonotype appeared a few times. This chain uses TRBV2 with TRBJ2-3; no firm D call. Trimming pared 6 bases from V and 4 bases from J, leaving 11 bases between. Germline lookup yields CDR1 SNHLY and CDR2 FYNNEI. CDR3 length: 13 residues. The chain's CDR3 is CASRADLADTQYF. In DNA form, the CDR3 reads TGTGCCAGCAGGGCTGACCTTGCAGATACGCAGTATTTT.

The chain is built from TRBV6-2 or TRBV6-3 and TRBJ1-2; 9 bases are a match to TRBD1. Unmatched junction bases numbered 6, after V lost 5 bases and J lost 8 bases. CDR1 MNHEY and CDR2 SVGEGT come from the germline V gene. The CDR3 totals 13 residues. The DNA of the CDR3 is TGTGCCAGCAGTCCACAGGGGGCGCGGGGCTACACCTTC. This sequence encodes CASSPQGARGYTF.

This clonotype has just a few counts. This chain joins TRBV7-3 and TRBJ2-1, with TRBD2 matching over 8 bases. After removal of 6 bases from V and 6 bases from J, the junction contained 10 bases not matched to a gene. The CDR3 sequence is 15 residues long. Germline CDR1 SGHTA, CDR2 FQGTGA. The CDR3: CASRSQAGEFNEQFF. The CDR3 nucleotides are TGTGCCAGCAGGTCCCAAGCGGGAGAGTTCAATGAGCAGTTCTTC.

The chain combines TRBV30 with TRBJ1-3, with D uncertain. This CDR3 spans 13 amino acids. The V end was cut by 4 bases, the J end by 0 bases, with 7 bases between. Germline lookup yields CDR1 GTSNPN and CDR2 SVGIG (reference sequence). The CDR3 nucleotides read TGTGCCTGGACAAGAAGCTCTGGAAACACCATATATTTT. Protein: CAWTRSSGNTIYF.

This clonotype has only a few counts. V and J are TRBV7-2 and TRBJ2-1; 9 bases line up with TRBD2. This CDR3 comprises 17 residues. CDR1 and CDR2 (germline): SGHTA, FQGNSA. The J segment lost 0 bases and the V segment lost 6 bases, leaving 9 bases of the junction unmatched. The CDR3 sequence is CASRRMTSGSSYNEQFF. CDR3 sequence (DNA): TGTGCCAGCAGACGTATGACTAGCGGAAGCTCCTACAATGAGCAGTTCTTC.

This chain connects TRBV28 to TRBJ2-3; 7 bases agree with TRBD2. V trimming: 4 bases; J trimming: 3 bases; junction bases outside the gene matches: 7. The CDR3 sequence is 15 residues long. Germline V gives CDR1 MDHEN, CDR2 SYDVKM. The CDR3 sequence: CASSSAGAGTDTQYF. Written as DNA, the CDR3 is TGTGCCAGCAGTTCGGCGGGAGCGGGTACAGATACGCAGTATTTT.

The J gene is TRBJ2-1, the V gene TRBV2; D is ambiguous. This CDR3 spans 15 amino acids. The ends were cut back, 1 base at V and 8 bases at J, with 15 bases in the middle. Germline lookup yields CDR1 SNHLY and CDR2 FYNNEI. CDR3 in DNA: TGTGCCAGCAGTGAAGACGTTTGGTCTCTCGATGAGCAGTTCTTC. As protein: CASSEDVWSLDEQFF. Supplemented by reference TRBV2 and TRBJ2-1, the full variable domain reads EPEVTQTPSHQVTQMGQEVILRCVPISNHLYFYWYRQILGQKVEFLVSFYNNEISEKSEIFDDQFSVERPDGSNFTLKIRSTKLEDSAMYFCASSEDVWSLDEQFFGPGTRLTVL.